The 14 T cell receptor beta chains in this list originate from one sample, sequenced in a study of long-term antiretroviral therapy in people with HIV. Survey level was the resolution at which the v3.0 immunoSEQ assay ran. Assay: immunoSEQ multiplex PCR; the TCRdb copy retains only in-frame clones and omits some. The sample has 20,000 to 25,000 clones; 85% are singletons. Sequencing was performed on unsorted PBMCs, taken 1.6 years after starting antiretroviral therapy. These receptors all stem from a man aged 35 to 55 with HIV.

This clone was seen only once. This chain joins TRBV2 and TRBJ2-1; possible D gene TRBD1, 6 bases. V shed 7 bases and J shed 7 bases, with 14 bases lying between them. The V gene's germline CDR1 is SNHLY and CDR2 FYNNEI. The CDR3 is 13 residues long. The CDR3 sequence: CASTPTGRNEQFF. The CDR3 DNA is TGTGCCAGCACCCCGACAGGCCGAAATGAGCAGTTCTTC. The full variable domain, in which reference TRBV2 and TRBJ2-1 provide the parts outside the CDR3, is EPEVTQTPSHQVTQMGQEVILRCVPISNHLYFYWYRQILGQKVEFLVSFYNNEISEKSEIFDDQFSVERPDGSNFTLKIRSTKLEDSAMYFCASTPTGRNEQFFGPGTRLTVL.

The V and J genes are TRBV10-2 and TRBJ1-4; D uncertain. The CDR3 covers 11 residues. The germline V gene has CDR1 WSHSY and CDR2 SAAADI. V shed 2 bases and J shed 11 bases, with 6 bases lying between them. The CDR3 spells CASSENGKLFF. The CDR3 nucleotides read TGCGCCAGCAGTGAGAACGGTAAACTGTTTTTT.

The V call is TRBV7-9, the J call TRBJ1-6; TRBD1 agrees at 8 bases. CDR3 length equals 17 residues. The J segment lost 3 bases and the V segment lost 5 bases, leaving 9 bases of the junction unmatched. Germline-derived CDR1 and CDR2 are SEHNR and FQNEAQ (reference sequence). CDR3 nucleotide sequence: TGTGCCAGCAGCGGAGGGGGGACAGGCTTCTATAATTCACCCCTCCACTTT. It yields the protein CASSGGGTGFYNSPLHF.

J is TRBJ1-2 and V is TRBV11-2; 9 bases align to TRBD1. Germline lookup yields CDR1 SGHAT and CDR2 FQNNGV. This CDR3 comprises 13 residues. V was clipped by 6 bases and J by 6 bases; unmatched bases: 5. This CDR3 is CASSWDRADGYTF. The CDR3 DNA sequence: TGTGCCAGCAGTTGGGACAGGGCCGATGGCTACACCTTC.

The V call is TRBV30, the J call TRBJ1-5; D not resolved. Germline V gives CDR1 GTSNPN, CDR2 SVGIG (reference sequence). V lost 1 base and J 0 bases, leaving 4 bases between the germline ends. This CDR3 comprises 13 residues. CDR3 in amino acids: CAWSADSNQPQHF. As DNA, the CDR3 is TGTGCCTGGAGTGCGGATAGCAATCAGCCCCAGCATTTT.

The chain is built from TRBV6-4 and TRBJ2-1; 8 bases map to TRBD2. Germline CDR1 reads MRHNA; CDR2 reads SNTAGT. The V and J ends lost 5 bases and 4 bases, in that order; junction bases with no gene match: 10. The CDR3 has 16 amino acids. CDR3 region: CASSTQASGSYNEQFF. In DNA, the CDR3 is TGTGCCAGCAGTACACAGGCTAGCGGGTCTTACAATGAGCAGTTCTTC.

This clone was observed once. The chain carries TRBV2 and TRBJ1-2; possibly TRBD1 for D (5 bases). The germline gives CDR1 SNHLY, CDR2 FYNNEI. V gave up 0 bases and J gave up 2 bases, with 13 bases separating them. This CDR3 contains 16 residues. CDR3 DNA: TGTGCCAGCAGTGAAGCCTTGTTCAGGGACAACTATGGCTACACCTTC. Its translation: CASSEALFRDNYGYTF.

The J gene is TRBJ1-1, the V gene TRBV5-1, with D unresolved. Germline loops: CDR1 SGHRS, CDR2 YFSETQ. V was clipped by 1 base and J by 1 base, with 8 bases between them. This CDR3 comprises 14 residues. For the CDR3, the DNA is TGCGCCAGCAGCTTGAGCGCTTGGAACACTGAAGCTTTCTTT. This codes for CASSLSAWNTEAFF.

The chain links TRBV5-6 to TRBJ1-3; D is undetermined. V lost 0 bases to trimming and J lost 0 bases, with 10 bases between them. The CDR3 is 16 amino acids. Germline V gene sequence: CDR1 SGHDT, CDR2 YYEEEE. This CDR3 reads CASSLDSSISGNTIYF. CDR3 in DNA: TGTGCCAGCAGCTTGGATAGTTCGATCTCTGGAAACACCATATATTTT.

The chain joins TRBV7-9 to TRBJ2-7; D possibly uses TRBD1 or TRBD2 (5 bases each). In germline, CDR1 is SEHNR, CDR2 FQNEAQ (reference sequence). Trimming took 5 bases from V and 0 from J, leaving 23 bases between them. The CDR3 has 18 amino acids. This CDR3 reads CASSPLGGEQYSSYEQYF. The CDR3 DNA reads TGTGCCAGCAGCCCCCTTGGGGGAGAACAGTATAGCTCCTACGAGCAGTACTTC. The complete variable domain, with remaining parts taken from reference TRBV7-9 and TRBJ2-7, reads DTGVSQNPRHKITKRGQNVTFRCDPISEHNRLYWYRQTLGQGPEFLTYFQNEAQLEKSRLLSDRFSAERPKGSFSTLEIQRTEQGDSAMYLCASSPLGGEQYSSYEQYFGPGTRLTVT.

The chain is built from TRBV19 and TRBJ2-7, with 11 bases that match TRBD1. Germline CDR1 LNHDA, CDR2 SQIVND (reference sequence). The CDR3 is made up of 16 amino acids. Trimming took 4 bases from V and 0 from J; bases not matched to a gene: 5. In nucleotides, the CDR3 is TGTGCCAGTAGTAATCCCGGGACAGGGGGCTCCTACGAGCAGTACTTC. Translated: CASSNPGTGGSYEQYF.

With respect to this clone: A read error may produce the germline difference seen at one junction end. Here the CDR3 DNA reads TGTGCCAGCAGTGGACAGGGGTACAGTGAGCAGTTCTTC. Translated, it gives CASSGQGYSEQFF. The chain couples TRBV6-1 to TRBJ2-1, with 8 nucleotides matching TRBD1. In germline, CDR1 is MNHNS, CDR2 SASEGT. This CDR3 comprises 13 residues.

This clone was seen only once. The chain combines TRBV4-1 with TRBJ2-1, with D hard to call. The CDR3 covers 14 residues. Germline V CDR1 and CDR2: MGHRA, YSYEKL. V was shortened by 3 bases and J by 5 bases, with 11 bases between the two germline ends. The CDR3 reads CASSHSASNNEQFF. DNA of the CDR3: TGCGCCAGCAGCCATTCGGCGTCAAACAATGAGCAGTTCTTC.

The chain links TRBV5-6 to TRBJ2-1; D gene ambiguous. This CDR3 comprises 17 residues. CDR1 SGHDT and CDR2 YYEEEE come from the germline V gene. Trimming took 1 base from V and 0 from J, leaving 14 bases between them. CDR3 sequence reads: CASSLMSAQSSYNEQFF. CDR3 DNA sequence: TGTGCCAGCAGCTTGATGAGCGCCCAGAGCTCCTACAATGAGCAGTTCTTC.